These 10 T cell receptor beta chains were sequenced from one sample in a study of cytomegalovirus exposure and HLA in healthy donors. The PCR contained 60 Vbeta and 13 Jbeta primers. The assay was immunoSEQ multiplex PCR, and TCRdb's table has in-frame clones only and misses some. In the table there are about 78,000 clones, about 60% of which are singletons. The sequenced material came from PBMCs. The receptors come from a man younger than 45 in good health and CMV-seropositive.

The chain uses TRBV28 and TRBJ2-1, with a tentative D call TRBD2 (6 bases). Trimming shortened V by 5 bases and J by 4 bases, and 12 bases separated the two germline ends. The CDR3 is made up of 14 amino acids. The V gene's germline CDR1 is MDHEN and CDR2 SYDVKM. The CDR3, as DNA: TGTGCCAGCAGTCCAATGGGACTTTACAATGAGCAGTTCTTC. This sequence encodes CASSPMGLYNEQFF.

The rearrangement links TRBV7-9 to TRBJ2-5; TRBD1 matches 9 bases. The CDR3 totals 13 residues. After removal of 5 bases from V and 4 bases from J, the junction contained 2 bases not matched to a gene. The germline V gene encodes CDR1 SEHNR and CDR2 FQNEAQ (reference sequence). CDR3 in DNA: TGTGCCAGCAGCAAGGGACAGGGAGAGACCCAGTACTTC. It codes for CASSKGQGETQYF.

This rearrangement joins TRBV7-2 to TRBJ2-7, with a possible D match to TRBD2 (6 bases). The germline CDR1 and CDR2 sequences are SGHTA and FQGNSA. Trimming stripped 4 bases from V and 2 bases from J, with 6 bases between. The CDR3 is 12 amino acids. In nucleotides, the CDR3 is TGTGCCAGCAGCTCGGGGGCCTACGAGCAGTACTTC. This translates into CASSSGAYEQYF. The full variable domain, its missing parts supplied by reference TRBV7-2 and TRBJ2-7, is GAGVSQSPSNKVTEKGKDVELRCDPISGHTALYWYRQSLGQGLEFLIYFQGNSAPDKSGLPSDRFSAERTGGSVSTLTIQRTQQEDSAVYLCASSSGAYEQYFGPGTRLTVT.

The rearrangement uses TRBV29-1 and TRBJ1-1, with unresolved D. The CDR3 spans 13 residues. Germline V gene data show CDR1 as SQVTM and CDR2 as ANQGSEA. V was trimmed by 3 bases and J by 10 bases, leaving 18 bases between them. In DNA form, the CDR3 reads TGCAGCGTTGAGGTAGGGCCCGGGATGAGAGCTTTCTTT. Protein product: CSVEVGPGMRAFF.

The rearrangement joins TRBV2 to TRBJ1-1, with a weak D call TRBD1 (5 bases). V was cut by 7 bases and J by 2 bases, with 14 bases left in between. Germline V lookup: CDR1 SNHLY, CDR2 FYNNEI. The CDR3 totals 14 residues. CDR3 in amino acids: CASTAQGTNTEAFF. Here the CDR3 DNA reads TGTGCCAGCACCGCTCAGGGAACTAACACTGAAGCTTTCTTT.

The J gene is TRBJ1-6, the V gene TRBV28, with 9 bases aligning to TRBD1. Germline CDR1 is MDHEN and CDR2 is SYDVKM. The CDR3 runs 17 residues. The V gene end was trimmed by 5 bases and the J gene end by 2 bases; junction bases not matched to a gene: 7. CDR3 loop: CASSAQGASAYNSPLHF. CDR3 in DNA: TGTGCCAGCAGTGCACAGGGGGCGAGTGCCTATAATTCACCCCTCCACTTT.

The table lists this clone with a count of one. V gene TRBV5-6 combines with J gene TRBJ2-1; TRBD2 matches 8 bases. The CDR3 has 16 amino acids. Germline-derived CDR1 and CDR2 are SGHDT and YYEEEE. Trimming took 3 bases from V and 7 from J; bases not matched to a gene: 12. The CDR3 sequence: CASSWALAEFGNEQFF. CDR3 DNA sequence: TGTGCCAGCAGCTGGGCACTAGCGGAGTTTGGGAATGAGCAGTTCTTC.

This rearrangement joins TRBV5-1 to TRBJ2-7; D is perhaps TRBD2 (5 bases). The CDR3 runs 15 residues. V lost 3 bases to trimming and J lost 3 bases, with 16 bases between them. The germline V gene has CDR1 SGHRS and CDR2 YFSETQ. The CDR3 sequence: CASSSGSFSGYEQYF. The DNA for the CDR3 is TGCGCCAGCAGCTCGGGATCCTTCAGCGGCTACGAGCAGTACTTC.

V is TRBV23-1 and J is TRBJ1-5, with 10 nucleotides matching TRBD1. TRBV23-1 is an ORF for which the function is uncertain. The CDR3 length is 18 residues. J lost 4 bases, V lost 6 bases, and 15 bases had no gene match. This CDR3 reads CASSHRDRGREENQPQHF. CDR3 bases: TGCGCCAGCAGCCACCGGGACAGGGGACGGGAGGAGAATCAGCCCCAGCATTTT.

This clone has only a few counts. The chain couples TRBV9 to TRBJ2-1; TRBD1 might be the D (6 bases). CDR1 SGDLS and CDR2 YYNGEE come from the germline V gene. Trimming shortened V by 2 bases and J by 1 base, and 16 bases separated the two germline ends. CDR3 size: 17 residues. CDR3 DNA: TGTGCCAGCAGCGTTACCACAGGGATTGGATCCTACAATGAGCAGTTCTTC. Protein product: CASSVTTGIGSYNEQFF.